Presented here are 16 T cell receptor beta chains from one specimen sequenced in a study of regulatory T cells in long-lasting Graves disease (dated by TCRdb to the early 2020s). Per the publication, the time point label means: persistent/refractory GD, antithyroid drugs over 5 years with positive TRAb. For both TCR sequencing and RNA sequencing, RNA was extracted from PBMCs in TRIzol. Libraries were prepared through multiplex PCR. For sequencing, an Illumina HiSeq 4000 was employed. To build TCR beta libraries, CDR3 regions were amplified by Arm-PCR using iRepertoire HTBI primers. The public reads were reprocessed in TCRdb via fastp at Q25 and MiXCR, keeping in-frame beta chains. Rows matching on CDR3 protein sequence are summarized as one entry with the most common DNA and genes. Counted in this sample were approximately 400,000 distinct CDR3 sequences; 20% to 25% of them appeared once. The ten top clones hold less than 30% of the sample.

The material was peripheral blood mononuclear cells (PBMCs), obtained when the disease was refractory, from a patient treated with antithyroid drugs. These receptors came from a woman aged 40-49 years with Graves disease. Donor details come from another sample of the same person, matched by shared clones.

The chain recombines TRBV29-1 with TRBJ2-7, with D possibly being TRBD2 (5 bases). The CDR3 loop spans 11 amino acids. V was clipped by 6 bases and J by 3 bases, with 9 bases between them. Per the germline V gene, CDR1 is SQVTM and CDR2 is ANQGSEA. In DNA, the CDR3 is TGCAGCGTAGCGGCGGGCTACGAGCAGTACTTC. This gives the protein CSVAAGYEQYF.

This clonotype was picked up a small number of times. This rearrangement joins TRBV20-1 to TRBJ2-4, with 7 nucleotides matching TRBD2. The CDR3 covers 16 residues. CDR1 and CDR2 (germline): DFQATT, SNEGSKA (reference sequence). Unmatched junction bases numbered 9, after V lost 4 bases and J lost 0 bases. DNA of the CDR3: TGCAGTGCTATGGGAGGGTTCATCCTAGCCAAAAACATTCAGTACTTC. Residues: CSAMGGFILAKNIQYF.

The rearrangement joins TRBV5-5 to TRBJ1-1, with D perhaps TRBD1 (5 bases). This CDR3 is built from 15 residues. V dropped 2 bases and J dropped 4 bases, with 15 bases sitting between them. Germline loops: CDR1 SGHKS, CDR2 YYEKEE (reference sequence). CDR3 bases: TGTGCCAGCAGCTTCCTTACCCACGGGGGCACTGAAGCTTTCTTT. It specifies CASSFLTHGGTEAFF.

The chain employs TRBV15 and TRBJ2-7, with 9 bases fitting TRBD1. Germline CDR1 is LNHNV and CDR2 is YYDKDF (reference sequence). V lost 3 bases, J lost 2 bases, and 2 bases stayed unmatched. This CDR3 contains 14 residues. Written as DNA, the CDR3 is TGTGCCACCAGCAGGGGGACAGGGACCTACGAGCAGTACTTC. Protein: CATSRGTGTYEQYF.

This chain joins TRBV6-1 and TRBJ2-7; possibly TRBD1 for D (6 bases). The germline CDR1 and CDR2 sequences are MNHNS and SASEGT. This CDR3 region has 15 residues. Trimming cost V 6 bases and J 0 bases, with 15 bases left between them. The CDR3 coding sequence is TGTGCCAGCAGAACCATGCAGGGGCACTCCTACGAGCAGTACTTC. Encoded protein: CASRTMQGHSYEQYF.

This clonotype has at least ten counts. The chain carries TRBV11-2 and TRBJ2-7; D not certain. V lost 1 base, J lost 2 bases, and 9 bases lay in between. The CDR3 is 14 amino acids. CDR1 is SGHAT and CDR2 is FQNNGV in the germline V gene. DNA for the CDR3: TGTGCCAGCAGCTTAGTTGAGGCAACCTACGAGCAGTACTTC. Amino acids: CASSLVEATYEQYF.

The table lists this clonotype with many counts. This rearrangement joins TRBV2 to TRBJ2-6; D is undetermined. This CDR3 comprises 14 residues. The germline gives CDR1 SNHLY, CDR2 FYNNEI. The germline V and J ends were trimmed by 8 bases and 1 base, with 9 bases remaining between them. CDR3 in amino acids: CASLQTSGANVLTF. The CDR3 DNA reads as TGTGCCAGCCTACAGACATCTGGGGCCAACGTCCTGACTTTC. Full variable domain (remainder filled in from reference TRBV2 and TRBJ2-6): EPEVTQTPSHQVTQMGQEVILRCVPISNHLYFYWYRQILGQKVEFLVSFYNNEISEKSEIFDDQFSVERPDGSNFTLKIRSTKLEDSAMYFCASLQTSGANVLTFGAGSRLTVL.

CDR3 in amino acids: CASSMGQYEQYF. The CDR3 DNA sequence: TGTGCCAGTAGTATGGGGCAGTACGAGCAGTACTTC. The J gene is TRBJ2-7, the V gene TRBV19; possibly TRBD1 for D (5 bases). V shed 3 bases and J shed 4 bases, with 7 bases lying between them. The germline V gene has CDR1 LNHDA and CDR2 SQIVND (reference sequence). The CDR3 loop spans 12 amino acids. The full variable domain, in which reference TRBV19 and TRBJ2-7 provide the parts outside the CDR3, is DGGITQSPKYLFRKEGQNVTLSCEQNLNHDAMYWYRQDPGQGLRLIYYSQIVNDFQKGDIAEGYSVSREKKESFPLTVTSAQKNPTAFYLCASSMGQYEQYFGPGTRLTVT.

The chain is built from TRBV12-3 or TRBV12-4 and TRBJ2-2, with D perhaps being TRBD1 or TRBD2 (7 bases each). This CDR3 has 20 amino acids. Trimming stripped 3 bases from V and 3 bases from J, with 26 bases between. As DNA, the CDR3 is TGTGCCAGCAGTTTTAGAGGGGGAGGGGGCCCGGTAGTGGACACCGGGGAGCTGTTTTTT. It translates to CASSFRGGGGPVVDTGELFF.

In its sample, this clonotype was seen many times. The chain couples TRBV7-8 to TRBJ2-5; tentatively, D is TRBD2 (6 bases). CDR3 size: 15 residues. Trimming shortened V by 3 bases and J by 1 base, and 12 bases separated the two germline ends. The germline gives CDR1 SGHVS, CDR2 FQNEAQ. CDR3 amino acids: CASSLSGGVQETQYF. For the CDR3, the DNA is TGTGCCAGCAGCTTGTCCGGAGGGGTCCAAGAGACCCAGTACTTC.

This clonotype has at least ten counts. The V gene is TRBV6-2 or TRBV6-3, the J gene TRBJ2-7; 7 bases agree with TRBD1. Trimming removed 7 bases from V and 2 bases from J; junction bases left unmatched: 8. This CDR3 contains 14 residues. The germline V gene encodes CDR1 MNHEY and CDR2 SVGEGT. CDR3 loop: CASNLPGQTYEQYF. The CDR3 DNA reads TGTGCCAGCAACCTTCCGGGACAGACCTACGAGCAGTACTTC.

This clonotype was counted ten times or more. CDR3 coding DNA: TGTGCCAGCAGCACCGACAGGGCTCTAACCTACGAGCAGTACTTC. Protein product: CASSTDRALTYEQYF. The chain recombines TRBV28 with TRBJ2-7; TRBD1 matches 7 bases. CDR1 MDHEN and CDR2 SYDVKM come from the germline V gene. This CDR3 comprises 15 residues. J was trimmed by 2 bases and V by 6 bases; bases with no gene match: 10.

In its sample, this clonotype was seen a few times. The rearrangement links TRBV3-1 to TRBJ2-1; D possibly corresponds to TRBD2 (6 bases). CDR3 length equals 14 residues. Germline CDR1 and CDR2: LGHDT and YNNKEL (reference sequence). V was pared by 5 bases and J by 8 bases, with 16 bases between. The CDR3 region is CASSKEGGSDEQFF. The CDR3 DNA follows: TGTGCCAGCAGCAAGGAGGGAGGAAGCGATGAGCAGTTCTTC.

This clonotype was observed a few times. V is TRBV11-2 and J is TRBJ1-4; TRBD1 is a possible D gene (5 bases). CDR3 size: 15 residues. Germline V gene sequence: CDR1 SGHAT, CDR2 FQNNGV. V lost 4 bases and J lost 5, with 14 bases in between. The CDR3 bases are TGTGCCAGCAGCTCCTTGGACATAAGAAATGAAAAACTGTTTTTT. Protein product: CASSSLDIRNEKLFF.

The CDR3 region is CSVVDSGEAFF. The CDR3 DNA reads as TGCAGCGTTGTCGACAGTGGCGAAGCTTTCTTT. The V and J genes are TRBV29-1 and TRBJ1-1, with D maybe TRBD1 (5 bases). V gave up 4 bases and J gave up 8 bases, with 11 bases separating them. The CDR3 runs to 11 residues. Per germline, CDR1 SQVTM and CDR2 ANQGSEA.

V gene TRBV6-1 combines with J gene TRBJ1-6; 7 bases match TRBD1. V was pared by 6 bases and J by 10 bases, with 15 bases of the junction left unmatched. There are 16 residues in the CDR3. From germline, CDR1 is MNHNS and CDR2 SASEGT. The CDR3 here is CASRRQGGNSGSPLHF. CDR3 sequence (DNA): TGTGCCAGCAGGCGACAGGGCGGTAACTCCGGCTCACCCCTCCACTTT.